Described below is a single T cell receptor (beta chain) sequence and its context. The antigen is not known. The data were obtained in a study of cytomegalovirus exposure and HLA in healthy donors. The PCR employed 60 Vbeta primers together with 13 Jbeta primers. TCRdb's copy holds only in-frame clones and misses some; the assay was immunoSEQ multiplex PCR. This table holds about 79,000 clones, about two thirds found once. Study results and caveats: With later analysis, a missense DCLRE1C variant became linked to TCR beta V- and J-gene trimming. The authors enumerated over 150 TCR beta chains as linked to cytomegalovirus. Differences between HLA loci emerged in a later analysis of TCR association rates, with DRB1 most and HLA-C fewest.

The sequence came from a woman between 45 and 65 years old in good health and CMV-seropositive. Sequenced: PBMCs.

CDR3 DNA sequence: TGTGCCAGCAGTTTATCACAGGCATATGGCTACACCTTC. It codes for CASSLSQAYGYTF. The chain links TRBV27 to TRBJ1-2, with a possible D match to TRBD1 (5 bases). Germline lookup yields CDR1 MNHEY and CDR2 SMNVEV (reference sequence). V was trimmed by 0 bases and J by 5 bases, leaving 7 bases between them. The length of the CDR3 is 13 residues.